Reported below is one T cell receptor (beta chain). This record comes from a study of blood T cell repertoires in COVID-19. Study in general: The samples span acute and convalescent COVID-19 from the United States, Italy and Spain. PBMCs, B-cell-depleted T cells, or T cells provided the cDNA or gDNA that made up the material.

In the original workflow: Amplifying reference gene primers gave estimates of nucleated cell counts. The table came from immunoSEQ multiplex PCR; TCRdb's copy has only in-frame clones and leaves some out. V, J and clone size derive from that table, while D and trimming were established from the DNA sequence. Counted here are some 70,000 clones, 70% to 90% occurring once; the ten biggest clones make up roughly 3.1%. The Seattle patients, enrolled during active infection, were followed longitudinally. The receptor's source is a woman aged 50 to 60 with COVID-19, enrolled during active disease. The sample comprised peripheral blood.

CDR3 sequence reads: CASSQEVGTLQYF. The CDR3 nucleotides are TGCGCCAGCAGCCAAGAGGTTGGGACACTGCAGTATTTT. This rearrangement joins TRBV4-3 to TRBJ2-3, with D perhaps matching TRBD1 (6 bases). Trimming stripped 0 bases from V and 11 bases from J, with 12 bases between. The CDR3 is 13 amino acids. Germline loops: CDR1 LGHNA, CDR2 YSLEER.